The 19 T cell receptor beta chains in this list originate from one sample, sequenced in a study of shared clonotypes between healthy human individuals. This table comes from immunoSEQ multiplex PCR, and its TCRdb copy is limited to in-frame clones, with some not included. The sample lists about 1.5 million clones, approximately 98% occurring once. Material: naive CD4+ T cells sorted from blood. The subset denotes: CD45RA+ positively selected. Receptor source: a young man in good health.

The chain links TRBV5-6 to TRBJ2-1; D gene ambiguous. V was cut by 0 bases and J by 7 bases, with 5 bases left in between. The CDR3 is made up of 12 amino acids. Germline CDR1 SGHDT, CDR2 YYEEEE. The CDR3 sequence: CASSLDRNEQFF. CDR3 bases: TGTGCCAGCAGCTTGGACAGAAATGAGCAGTTCTTC.

V usage is TRBV5-4 and J usage is TRBJ2-3, with 7 bases fitting TRBD2. Germline V gene lookup returns CDR1 SGHNT and CDR2 YYREEE (reference sequence). The CDR3 extends over 15 amino acids. V shed 0 bases, J shed 1 base, and the junction held 2 bases outside the gene matches. The CDR3 protein is CASSLGTRGTDTQYF. In nucleotides, the CDR3 is TGTGCCAGCAGCTTGGGGACTAGGGGCACAGATACGCAGTATTTT.

This clone has a handful of counts. The chain links TRBV9 to TRBJ1-2; D may be TRBD1 (6 bases). This CDR3 has 13 residues. Germline CDR1 SGDLS, CDR2 YYNGEE. V dropped 0 bases and J dropped 6 bases, with 9 bases sitting between them. DNA for the CDR3: TGTGCCAGCAGCGTAGTAGGGGGGAATGGCTACACCTTC. This gives the protein CASSVVGGNGYTF.

The V gene is TRBV7-2, the J gene TRBJ2-7; no clear D gene. V was trimmed by 6 bases and J by 3 bases, leaving 12 bases between them. This CDR3 has 13 residues. CDR1 and CDR2 from the germline V gene are SGHTA and FQGNSA. CDR3 coding DNA: TGTGCCAGCAGAAAACAGTCACTCTACGAGCAGTACTTC. This sequence encodes CASRKQSLYEQYF.

The chain recombines TRBV28 with TRBJ1-1, with TRBD1 as a possible D gene (5 bases). Germline CDR1 reads MDHEN; CDR2 reads SYDVKM. The CDR3 contains 12 residues. V was trimmed by 2 bases and J by 11 bases, leaving 12 bases between them. The CDR3 bases are TGTGCCAGCAGTTTAGTGGGGGGTCCGGCTTTCTTT. Residues: CASSLVGGPAFF. Full variable domain (rest looked up from reference TRBV28 and TRBJ1-1): DVKVTQSSRYLVKRTGEKVFLECVQDMDHENMFWYRQDPGLGLRLIYFSYDVKMKEKGDIPEGYSVSREKKERFSLILESASTNQTSMYLCASSLVGGPAFFGQGTRLTVV.

This rearrangement joins TRBV2 to TRBJ2-2; 7 bases align to TRBD2. In germline, CDR1 is SNHLY, CDR2 FYNNEI. The length of the CDR3 is 15 residues. V shed 6 bases, J shed 2 bases, and the junction held 6 bases outside the gene matches. CDR3: CASRGGDVNTGELFF. The CDR3 DNA sequence: TGTGCCAGCAGGGGAGGGGACGTCAACACCGGGGAGCTGTTTTTT. The full variable domain, rest sourced from reference TRBV2 and TRBJ2-2, is EPEVTQTPSHQVTQMGQEVILRCVPISNHLYFYWYRQILGQKVEFLVSFYNNEISEKSEIFDDQFSVERPDGSNFTLKIRSTKLEDSAMYFCASRGGDVNTGELFFGEGSRLTVL.

In this sample, this clone turned up once. This chain links TRBV11-2 with TRBJ2-5; no clear D gene. Germline V gene lookup returns CDR1 SGHAT and CDR2 FQNNGV. The V gene lost 3 bases and the J gene lost 1 base, with 9 bases spanning the gap. This CDR3 spans 14 amino acids. Written as DNA, the CDR3 is TGTGCCAGCAGCTTTGGAAGAGTCCAAGAGACCCAGTACTTC. This translates into CASSFGRVQETQYF.

The chain is built from TRBV14 and TRBJ1-4; a possible D gene is TRBD1 (5 bases). The ends were cut back, 1 base at V and 7 bases at J, with 13 bases in the middle. Germline V gives CDR1 SGHDN, CDR2 FVKESK. The CDR3 loop spans 15 amino acids. The CDR3 DNA follows: TGTGCCAGCAGCCAAGGTTTGCAGGGTTCTGAAAAACTGTTTTTT. Residues: CASSQGLQGSEKLFF.

V is TRBV6-6 and J is TRBJ2-7; TRBD1 agrees at 9 bases. This CDR3 is built from 16 residues. The V gene end was trimmed by 5 bases and the J gene end by 3 bases; junction bases not matched to a gene: 11. Per germline, CDR1 MNHNY and CDR2 SVGAGI (reference sequence). In DNA form, the CDR3 reads TGTGCCAGCAGTCACAACACCGGACAGGGGTTCTACGAGCAGTACTTC. The encoded protein is CASSHNTGQGFYEQYF.

The chain is built from TRBV11-1 and TRBJ2-1; tentatively, D is TRBD2 (6 bases). The CDR3 spans 14 residues. CDR1 SGHAT and CDR2 FQDESV come from the germline V gene (reference sequence). Trimming pared 5 bases from V and 6 bases from J, leaving 14 bases between. CDR3 sequence: CASSTGGPSNEQFF. Written as DNA, the CDR3 is TGTGCCAGCAGCACCGGGGGTCCTAGCAATGAGCAGTTCTTC.

This clone occurred once. This chain uses TRBV5-1 with TRBJ2-2; TRBD2 matches 7 bases. V lost 0 bases and J lost 5; bases outside the gene matches: 4. This CDR3 comprises 15 residues. From germline, CDR1 is SGHRS and CDR2 YFSETQ. The CDR3 DNA reads as TGCGCCAGCAGCTTGGATGTTAGCGGGACCGGGGAGCTGTTTTTT. Protein product: CASSLDVSGTGELFF.

This clone was observed a few times. This chain links TRBV5-1 with TRBJ2-2; no reliable D call. The CDR3 length is 14 residues. V dropped 0 bases and J dropped 4 bases, with 7 bases sitting between them. Germline V gives CDR1 SGHRS, CDR2 YFSETQ. The DNA of the CDR3 is TGCGCCAGCAGCTTGGCACAGTTCACCGGGGAGCTGTTTTTT. Encoded protein: CASSLAQFTGELFF.

The chain couples TRBV5-1 to TRBJ2-1, with D possibly matching TRBD1 (6 bases). The CDR3 extends over 12 amino acids. Looked up from germline, CDR1 is SGHRS and CDR2 is YFSETQ. V lost 2 bases and J lost 15, with 15 bases in between. CDR3 sequence reads: CASSFDTGTPFF. The CDR3 coding sequence is TGCGCCAGCAGCTTCGACACAGGGACGCCGTTCTTC.

This rearrangement joins TRBV7-6 to TRBJ2-1; a possible D gene is TRBD2 (5 bases). The V gene's germline CDR1 is SGHVS and CDR2 FNYEAQ. V was trimmed by 4 bases and J by 4 bases, leaving 23 bases between them. The CDR3 is made up of 18 amino acids. In DNA, the CDR3 is TGTGCCAGCAGCTCCCATCGTATGGTGGGAGCCGCTTACAATGAGCAGTTCTTC. Its protein is CASSSHRMVGAAYNEQFF.

The rearrangement joins TRBV7-6 to TRBJ2-3; D gene unclear. V shed 1 base and J shed 1 base, with 9 bases lying between them. This CDR3 is 15 amino acids long. Germline CDR1 reads SGHVS; CDR2 reads FNYEAQ. CDR3 nucleotide sequence: TGTGCCAGCAGCTTAGGGTTGGGTCGCACAGATACGCAGTATTTT. This gives the protein CASSLGLGRTDTQYF.

The chain is built from TRBV15 and TRBJ2-5, with D maybe TRBD2 (6 bases). The CDR3 sequence is 17 residues long. From germline, CDR1 is LNHNV and CDR2 YYDKDF (reference sequence). Between the trimmed V and J ends, which lost 2 bases and 3 bases, there was a span of 19 bases. The CDR3 region is CATSRHRFGGLEETQYF. Written as DNA, the CDR3 is TGTGCCACCAGCAGACATCGCTTCGGAGGGTTAGAAGAGACCCAGTACTTC.

The V call is TRBV28, the J call TRBJ1-1; D is unclear. The CDR3 covers 11 residues. From germline, CDR1 is MDHEN and CDR2 SYDVKM. Between the trimmed V and J ends, which lost 7 bases and 10 bases, there was a span of 13 bases. The CDR3 spells CASTSGRRAFF. In DNA, the CDR3 is TGTGCCAGCACCTCTGGGAGGCGAGCTTTCTTT.

The chain carries TRBV9 and TRBJ2-7, with 8 nucleotides matching TRBD2. Germline assignment: CDR1 SGDLS and CDR2 YYNGEE. This CDR3 has 14 residues. Trimming took 2 bases from V and 5 from J; bases not matched to a gene: 6. The CDR3 bases are TGTGCCAGCAGCGTTACAGGGCGGGAGGACGAGCAGTACTTC. Its translation: CASSVTGREDEQYF.

The J gene is TRBJ2-7, the V gene TRBV7-6, with TRBD2 matching over 10 bases. The CDR3 is made up of 15 amino acids. J gave up 7 bases and V 3 bases, and 9 bases lay outside the gene matches. In germline, CDR1 is SGHVS, CDR2 FNYEAQ. The CDR3 DNA sequence: TGTGCCAGCAGCTTCGAAGCGGGAGGGCCCGAGGAGCAGTACTTC. This translates into CASSFEAGGPEEQYF.